This T cell receptor beta chain was sequenced in a study of T cells in localized non-small cell lung cancer. Study-wide points: Appearing in adjacent lung were a median roughly 59 of the top 100 tumor clones. The study sequenced only one region of the tumor. As a result, intratumor heterogeneity could not be excluded and remains possible. Elevated blood T cell density was associated with longer overall survival.

This clone was seen a handful of times. No antigen is known for it. TCRdb's table, derived via immunoSEQ multiplex PCR, lists solely in-frame clones and lacks some. The table records around 70,000 clones, around 85% of them present only once. Germline assignment: CDR1 SGHTA and CDR2 FQGNSA. J lost 4 bases, V lost 5 bases, and 4 bases had no gene match. The length of the CDR3 is 15 residues. The starting material was peripheral blood, obtained before any cancer treatment. V gene TRBV7-2 combines with J gene TRBJ1-6, with 8 nucleotides matching TRBD1. The TCR originated in a male donor aged 60 or over with stage III squamous cell lung carcinoma. In nucleotides, the CDR3 is TGTGCCAGCAGCCCCGACAGGGGATATAATTCACCCCTCCACTTT. Residues: CASSPDRGYNSPLHF. The full variable domain, completed using reference TRBV7-2 and TRBJ1-6, is GAGVSQSPSNKVTEKGKDVELRCDPISGHTALYWYRQSLGQGLEFLIYFQGNSAPDKSGLPSDRFSAERTGGSVSTLTIQRTQQEDSAVYLCASSPDRGYNSPLHFGNGTRLTVT.